This TCR beta chain was captured by sequencing in a study of Ad26.COV2.S vaccination and SARS-CoV-2 variants. Study in general: Donor had been placed in the Ad26.COV2.S arm of the COV1001 trial.

The CDR3 is 18 amino acids. V shed 5 bases, J shed 4 bases, and the junction held 14 bases outside the gene matches. Germline lookup yields CDR1 MDHEN and CDR2 SYDVKM. Treatment denoted: roughly 19 received Ad26.COV2.S at low or high dose, single or two shots; about 5 received placebo; per-sample allocation not given. Specimen acquisition occurred on day 63 following the initial vaccine or placebo injection. Only in-frame clones appear in the TCRdb table, and some are missing; sequencing was by immunoSEQ multiplex PCR. The sample lists more than 300,000 clones; about 82% were seen once. The material was peripheral blood, obtained in a trial of Ad26.COV2.S vaccine versus placebo. The clonotype was recovered from a person between 18 and 59 years old who received the Ad26.COV2.S COVID-19 vaccine or a placebo. The chain employs TRBV28 and TRBJ1-2; TRBD1 agrees at 12 bases. DNA for the CDR3: TGTGCCAGCAGTCCTCCTTTGGGGACAGGGGGCGGGTCCTATGGCTACACCTTC. Residues: CASSPPLGTGGGSYGYTF.